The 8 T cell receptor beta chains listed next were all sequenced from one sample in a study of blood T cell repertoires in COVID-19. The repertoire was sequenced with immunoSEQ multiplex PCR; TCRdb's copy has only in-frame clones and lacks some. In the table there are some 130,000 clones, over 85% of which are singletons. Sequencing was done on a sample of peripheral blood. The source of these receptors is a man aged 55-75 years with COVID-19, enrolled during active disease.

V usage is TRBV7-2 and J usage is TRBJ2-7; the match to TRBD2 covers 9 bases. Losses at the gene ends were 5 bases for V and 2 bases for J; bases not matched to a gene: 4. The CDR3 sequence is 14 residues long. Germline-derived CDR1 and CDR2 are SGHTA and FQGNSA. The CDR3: CASSPGLAPYEQYF. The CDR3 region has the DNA TGTGCCAGCAGCCCGGGACTAGCTCCCTACGAGCAGTACTTC.

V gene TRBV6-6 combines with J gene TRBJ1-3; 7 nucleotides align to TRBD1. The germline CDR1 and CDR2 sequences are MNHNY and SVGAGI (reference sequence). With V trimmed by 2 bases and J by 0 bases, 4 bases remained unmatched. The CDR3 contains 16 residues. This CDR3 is CASSYEGQNSGNTIYF. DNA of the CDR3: TGTGCCAGCAGTTACGAGGGACAGAACTCTGGAAACACCATATATTTT.

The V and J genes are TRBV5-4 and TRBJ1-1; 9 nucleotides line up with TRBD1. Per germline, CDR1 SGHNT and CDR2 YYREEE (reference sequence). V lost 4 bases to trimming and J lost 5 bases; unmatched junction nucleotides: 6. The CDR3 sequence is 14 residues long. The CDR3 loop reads CASSGDRARTEAFF. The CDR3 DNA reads TGTGCCAGCAGCGGGGACAGGGCACGGACTGAAGCTTTCTTT. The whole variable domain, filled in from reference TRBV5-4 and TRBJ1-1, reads ETGVTQSPTHLIKTRGQQVTLRCSSQSGHNTVSWYQQALGQGPQFIFQYYREEENGRGNFPPRFSGLQFPNYSSELNVNALELDDSALYLCASSGDRARTEAFFGQGTRLTVV.

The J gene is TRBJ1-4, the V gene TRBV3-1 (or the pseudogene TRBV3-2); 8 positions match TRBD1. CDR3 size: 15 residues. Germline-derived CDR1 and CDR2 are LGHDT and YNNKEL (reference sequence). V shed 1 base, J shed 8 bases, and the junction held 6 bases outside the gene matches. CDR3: CASSQAPGGEEKLFF. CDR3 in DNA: TGTGCCAGCAGCCAAGCTCCAGGGGGCGAGGAAAAACTGTTTTTT.

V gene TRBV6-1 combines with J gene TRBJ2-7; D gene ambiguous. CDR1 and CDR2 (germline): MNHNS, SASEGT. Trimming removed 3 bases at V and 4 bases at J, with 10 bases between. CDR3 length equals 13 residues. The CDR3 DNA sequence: TGTGCCAGCAGTGACAGTGCGGAATACGAGCAGTACTTC. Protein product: CASSDSAEYEQYF.

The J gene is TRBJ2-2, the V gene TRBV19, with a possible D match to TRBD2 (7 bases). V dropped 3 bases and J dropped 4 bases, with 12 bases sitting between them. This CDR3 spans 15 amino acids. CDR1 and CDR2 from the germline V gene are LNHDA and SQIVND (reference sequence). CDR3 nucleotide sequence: TGTGCCAGTAGTATTGGGGGGGCTGGCACCGGGGAGCTGTTTTTT. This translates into CASSIGGAGTGELFF.

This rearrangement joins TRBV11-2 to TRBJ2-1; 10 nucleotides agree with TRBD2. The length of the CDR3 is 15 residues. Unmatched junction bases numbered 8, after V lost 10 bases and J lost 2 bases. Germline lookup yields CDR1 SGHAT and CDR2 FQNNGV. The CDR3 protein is CATSGRAGTYNEQFF. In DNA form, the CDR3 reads TGTGCCACGAGCGGGAGGGCCGGTACCTACAATGAGCAGTTCTTC.

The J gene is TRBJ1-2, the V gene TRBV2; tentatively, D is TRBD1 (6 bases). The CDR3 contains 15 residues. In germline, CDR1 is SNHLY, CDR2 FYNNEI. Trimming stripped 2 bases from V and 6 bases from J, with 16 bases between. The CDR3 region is CASSESYRELHGYTF. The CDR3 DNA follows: TGTGCCAGCAGTGAAAGCTACAGGGAGCTGCATGGCTACACCTTC. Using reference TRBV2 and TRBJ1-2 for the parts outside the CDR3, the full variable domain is EPEVTQTPSHQVTQMGQEVILRCVPISNHLYFYWYRQILGQKVEFLVSFYNNEISEKSEIFDDQFSVERPDGSNFTLKIRSTKLEDSAMYFCASSESYRELHGYTFGSGTRLTVV.